One sample yielded the 16 T cell receptor beta chains listed below, sequenced in a study of T cell repertoires in cytomegalovirus infection. The antigens these receptors bind are not known. MiXCR, run by TCRdb on the reads, gives a single entry per CDR3 protein. The sample shows about 890,000 distinct CDR3 sequences, more than 25% of them seen only once. This specimen was cultured CD8+ T cells from PBMCs, taken from culture after CMV antigen stimulation. Receptor source: a human donor in good health (CMV status not recorded). Some clones in this sample may be carry-over from other donors' samples.

This chain connects TRBV13 to TRBJ1-4, with 9 bases identical to TRBD1. The CDR3 runs to 15 residues. Germline V gene lookup returns CDR1 PRHDT and CDR2 FYEKMQ (reference sequence). Losses at the gene ends were 3 bases for V and 5 bases for J; bases not matched to a gene: 4. The CDR3 DNA is TGTGCCAGCAGCTTCGACGGGACAGGGAATGAAAAACTGTTTTTT. Residues: CASSFDGTGNEKLFF. Supplemented by reference TRBV13 and TRBJ1-4, the full variable domain reads AAGVIQSPRHLIKEKRETATLKCYPIPRHDTVYWYQQGPGQDPQFLISFYEKMQSDKGSIPDRFSAQQFSDYHSELNMSSLELGDSALYFCASSFDGTGNEKLFFGSGTQLSVL.

This clonotype has only a few counts. This chain joins TRBV20-1 and TRBJ2-7; no clear D gene. CDR1 is DFQATT, CDR2 SNEGSKA, per germline (reference sequence). V was pared by 0 bases and J by 1 base, with 7 bases between. The CDR3 is made up of 13 amino acids. The CDR3 coding sequence is TGCAGTGCTAGAGAGAAGGCGTCCTACGAGCAGTACGTC. Its translation is CSAREKASYEQYV.

The chain has TRBV9 and TRBJ2-5; D not resolved. CDR3 length: 12 residues. Germline CDR1 SGDLS, CDR2 YYNGEE. Trimming took off 1 base at V and 4 bases at J, with 5 bases between the two ends. In DNA form, the CDR3 reads TGTGCCAGCAGCGTACCGGGAGAGACCCAGTACTTC. The encoded protein is CASSVPGETQYF.

This clonotype was found a few times. The chain joins TRBV7-9 to TRBJ2-5; D unclear. In germline, CDR1 is SEHNR, CDR2 FQNEAQ (reference sequence). The ends were cut back, 3 bases at V and 1 base at J, with 6 bases in the middle. CDR3 size: 13 residues. The CDR3 DNA reads TGTGCCAGCAGCTTCGTCGGCCAAGAGACCCAGTACTTC. Amino acid sequence: CASSFVGQETQYF.

This clonotype has only a few counts. The chain employs TRBV12-3 or TRBV12-4 and TRBJ1-2; TRBD1 agrees at 7 bases. V dropped 5 bases and J dropped 3; count of bases not matched to a gene: 6. The CDR3 runs to 14 residues. The CDR3 DNA follows: TGTGCCAGCAGTAGACCAGGGGGACACTATGGCTACACCTTC. Amino acids: CASSRPGGHYGYTF.

There are many counts of this clonotype. The chain is built from TRBV7-8 and TRBJ1-6; 10 bases match TRBD1. Germline V gives CDR1 SGHVS, CDR2 FQNEAQ. The V segment lost 0 bases and the J segment 0 bases; nucleotides outside the gene matches: 11. CDR3 size: 21 residues. The CDR3: CASSLARDRGLDLSYNSPLHF. CDR3 bases: TGTGCCAGCAGCTTAGCTCGGGACAGGGGACTTGACCTCTCCTATAATTCACCCCTCCACTTT.

Note on this clonotype: A read error may be the cause here, since a much bigger clone is one base away. V is TRBV7-6 and J is TRBJ2-2; 12 nucleotides align to TRBD2. The CDR3 spans 18 residues. Germline V gives CDR1 SGHVS, CDR2 FNYEAQ. The ends lost 5 bases at V and 0 bases at J; junction bases unmatched: 7. CDR3 amino acids: CASSPELAGGSNTGELFF. The CDR3 DNA follows: TGTGCCAGCAGCCCAGAACTAGCGGGGGGTTCGAACACCGGGGAGCTGTTTTTT.

This sequence joins TRBV6-6 and TRBJ2-7, with D unresolved. The CDR3 is 15 residues long. Germline V gives CDR1 MNHNY, CDR2 SVGAGI (reference sequence). The V gene lost 0 bases and the J gene lost 3 bases, with 12 bases spanning the gap. CDR3 sequence reads: CASSYSGRRNYEQYV. Here the CDR3 DNA reads TGTGCCAGCAGTTACTCAGGACGGAGAAACTACGAGCAGTACGTC.

The chain has TRBV5-8 and TRBJ1-1; a possible D gene is TRBD1 (5 bases). Deletions cut 3 bases from V and 2 bases from J, with 20 bases between. CDR1 and CDR2 (germline): SGHTS, YDEGEE. This CDR3 has 17 amino acids. The CDR3: CASSWGDGSRENTEAFF. The CDR3 region has the DNA TGTGCCAGCAGCTGGGGGGATGGGTCCCGAGAAAACACTGAAGCTTTCTTT.

The chain recombines TRBV7-6 with TRBJ1-1, with D possibly being TRBD1 (5 bases). Trimming stripped 6 bases from V and 4 bases from J, with 12 bases between. The CDR3 spans 13 residues. Germline lookup yields CDR1 SGHVS and CDR2 FNYEAQ. Here the CDR3 DNA reads TGTGCCAGCAGGGATAGGCAGGGCACTGAAGCTTTCTTT. It encodes CASRDRQGTEAFF.

The chain's CDR3 is CASSYVAGFGTDTQYF. CDR3 coding DNA: TGTGCCAGCAGTTATGTAGCGGGGTTTGGGACAGATACGCAGTATTTT. The chain links TRBV6-6 to TRBJ2-3; 8 bases are shared with TRBD2. V gave up 3 bases and J gave up 3 bases; unmatched junction bases: 8. This CDR3 region has 16 residues. In germline, CDR1 is MNHNY, CDR2 SVGAGI (reference sequence).

This clonotype has more than one count but fewer than ten. V and J are TRBV6-1 and TRBJ1-3; 9 nucleotides match TRBD1. Germline values: CDR1 MNHNS, CDR2 SASEGT. Trimming cost V 7 bases and J 6 bases; bases outside gene matches: 13. This CDR3 has 16 residues. CDR3 residues: CASTEGQGIRANTIYF. The CDR3 coding sequence is TGTGCCAGCACCGAGGGACAGGGAATTCGTGCAAACACCATATATTTT.

This clonotype was counted many times. The chain has TRBV29-1 and TRBJ2-1, with TRBD1 matching over 7 bases. Per the germline V gene, CDR1 is SQVTM and CDR2 is ANQGSEA. The CDR3 loop spans 13 amino acids. V was pared by 6 bases and J by 0 bases, with 2 bases of the junction left unmatched. The CDR3 DNA reads TGCAGCGTGGACAGGAGCTCCTACAATGAGCAGTTCTTC. Translation gives CSVDRSSYNEQFF.

This clonotype occurred a few times. V is TRBV4-2 and J is TRBJ1-2; D is uncertain. The V end lost 1 base, the J end lost 8 bases, and 11 bases lay between the germline ends. Germline V gene data show CDR1 as LGHNA and CDR2 as YNFKEQ. There are 13 residues in the CDR3. Here the CDR3 DNA reads TGTGCCAGCAGCCAAGGTACCCCCGTGGGCTACACCTTC. Protein: CASSQGTPVGYTF.

The J gene is TRBJ2-5, the V gene TRBV15; TRBD1 or TRBD2 may be the D gene (5 bases each). This CDR3 region has 14 residues. Germline CDR1 and CDR2: LNHNV and YYDKDF (reference sequence). The V gene lost 2 bases and the J gene lost 4 bases, with 11 bases spanning the gap. Here the CDR3 reads CATSRTGTGETQYF. The CDR3 nucleotides read TGTGCCACCAGCAGAACGGGGACGGGAGAGACCCAGTACTTC.

The chain has TRBV7-2 and TRBJ1-1, with 7 bases that match TRBD1. The CDR3 covers 18 residues. V lost 3 bases to trimming and J lost 0 bases; unmatched junction nucleotides: 13. Germline CDR1 is SGHTA and CDR2 is FQGNSA. CDR3: CASSFLSRGQALNTEAFF. CDR3 in DNA: TGTGCCAGCAGCTTCCTGTCTAGAGGACAGGCGTTGAACACTGAAGCTTTCTTT.